Listed below are T cell receptor beta chains from one sample, sequenced in a study of T cells after yellow fever vaccination. One entry per CDR3 protein results from TCRdb running MiXCR on the 5' RACE reads. This sample has under 600,000 distinct CDR3 sequences, with approximately 12% found just once. Here the sequenced sample was PBMCs, taken on the day of the yellow fever booster vaccination. The receptors here all came from a young man who received the YFV17D yellow fever vaccine. The CDR3 runs from the conserved cysteine through the conserved F or W. A D gene is named only where the DNA matches it firmly. Not every row has a clone size; where given, it reads once, few, many or a size class.

v_call: TRBV29-1
d_call: TRBD2
j_call: TRBJ2-7
cdr3_length: 12
clone_size: many
cdr3_nt: TGCAGCGTAGACTCCCGGGGGGGCGAGCAGTACTTC
cdr3_aa: CSVDSRGGEQYF

v_call: TRBV5-1
d_call: NA
j_call: TRBJ2-1
cdr3_length: 14
clone_size: few
cdr3_nt: TGCGCCAGCAGCTTTGCGACGGATTACAATGAGCAGTTCTTC
cdr3_aa: CASSFATDYNEQFF

v_call: TRBV5-1
d_call: NA
j_call: TRBJ2-7
cdr3_length: 15
clone_size: NA
cdr3_nt: TGCGCCAGCAGCTTAGGGTCCGGGGGCACAGGAGAACAGTACTTC
cdr3_aa: CASSLGSGGTGEQYF

v_call: TRBV5-4
d_call: NA
j_call: TRBJ2-3
cdr3_length: 16
clone_size: few
cdr3_nt: TGTGCCAGCAGCTTGGGGATGGTGCCAGGGGCAGATACGCAGTATTTT
cdr3_aa: CASSLGMVPGADTQYF

v_call: TRBV20-1
d_call: NA
j_call: TRBJ2-5
cdr3_length: 13
clone_size: NA
cdr3_nt: TGCAGTGCTCAAAATCCCGGAGGAGAGACCCAGTACTTC
cdr3_aa: CSAQNPGGETQYF

v_call: TRBV9
d_call: NA
j_call: TRBJ1-2
cdr3_length: 15
clone_size: few
cdr3_nt: TGTGCCAGCAGCGTAGATTCCAGGACAGACTATGGCTACACCTTC
cdr3_aa: CASSVDSRTDYGYTF

v_call: TRBV5-4
d_call: NA
j_call: TRBJ1-5
cdr3_length: 16
clone_size: NA
cdr3_nt: TGTGCCAGCAGCTTGTCTCACGCGGATCGCAATCAGCCCCAGCATTTT
cdr3_aa: CASSLSHADRNQPQHF

v_call: TRBV2
d_call: TRBD1
j_call: TRBJ2-2
cdr3_length: 13
clone_size: few
cdr3_nt: TGTGCCAGCATGACAGGGCTCGTGGGGGAGCTGTTTTTT
cdr3_aa: CASMTGLVGELFF

v_call: TRBV7-6
d_call: NA
j_call: TRBJ2-7
cdr3_length: 14
clone_size: few
cdr3_nt: TGTGCCAGCAGCTTAGAAAGGTCCCATCTCAACCCACACTTC
cdr3_aa: CASSLERSHLNPHF

v_call: TRBV6-1
d_call: TRBD2
j_call: TRBJ2-1
cdr3_length: 16
clone_size: NA
cdr3_nt: TGTGCCAGCAGTCTCGCGGCGGGAGCAAATTCCAATGAGCAGTTCTTC
cdr3_aa: CASSLAAGANSNEQFF

v_call: TRBV28
d_call: NA
j_call: TRBJ2-1
cdr3_length: 11
clone_size: few
cdr3_nt: TGTGCCAGCAGTTTACTCACCGAGCAGTTCTTC
cdr3_aa: CASSLLTEQFF

v_call: TRBV20-1
d_call: TRBD2
j_call: TRBJ2-3
cdr3_length: 13
clone_size: many
cdr3_nt: TGCAGTGCTAGCGCAAGCGGGAGGGATACGCAGTATTTT
cdr3_aa: CSASASGRDTQYF

v_call: TRBV20-1
d_call: TRBD1
j_call: TRBJ1-5
cdr3_length: 15
clone_size: few
cdr3_nt: TGCAGTGCGAAGAGACAGGGAAATAGCAATCAGCCCCAGCATTTT
cdr3_aa: CSAKRQGNSNQPQHF

v_call: TRBV7-2
d_call: NA
j_call: TRBJ2-5
cdr3_length: 15
clone_size: NA
cdr3_nt: TGTGCCAGCAGCTCAGCCAGGGTGCGCCAAGAGACCCAGTACTTC
cdr3_aa: CASSSARVRQETQYF

v_call: TRBV20-1
d_call: TRBD1
j_call: TRBJ2-7
cdr3_length: 17
clone_size: NA
cdr3_nt: TGCAGTGCTAGAGATCGGGGTGGGGACAGCCATACCTACGAGCAGTACTTC
cdr3_aa: CSARDRGGDSHTYEQYF

v_call: TRBV7-3
d_call: NA
j_call: TRBJ2-1
cdr3_length: 15
clone_size: few
cdr3_nt: TGTGCCAGCAGCCTAGCGCTGAGCTCCTACAATGAGCAGTTCTTC
cdr3_aa: CASSLALSSYNEQFF

v_call: TRBV5-1
d_call: TRBD2
j_call: TRBJ2-1
cdr3_length: 16
clone_size: NA
cdr3_nt: TGCGCCAGCAGCCCGGAATTAGCGGGAGCTTGGAATGAGCAGTTCTTC
cdr3_aa: CASSPELAGAWNEQFF

v_call: TRBV5-6
d_call: NA
j_call: TRBJ1-5
cdr3_length: 15
clone_size: few
cdr3_nt: TGTGCCAGCAGCTTGGGTCCGGGACCCACTCAGCCCCAGCATTTT
cdr3_aa: CASSLGPGPTQPQHF

v_call: TRBV12-3/TRBV12-4
d_call: NA
j_call: TRBJ2-2
cdr3_length: 11
clone_size: few
cdr3_nt: TGTGCCAGCACCCAGGCCGGGGAGCTGTTTTTT
cdr3_aa: CASTQAGELFF

v_call: TRBV7-3
d_call: TRBD2
j_call: TRBJ2-1
cdr3_length: 14
clone_size: few
cdr3_nt: TGTGCCAGCAGCGCCCTCCCGAGCGGGGTTAAGCAGTTCTTC
cdr3_aa: CASSALPSGVKQFF